The 2 T cell receptor beta chains below come from one sample, sequenced in a study of blood T cell repertoires in COVID-19 (dated by TCRdb to the early 2020s). Library creation used the immunoSEQ multiplex PCR assay. TCRdb limited this immuneACCESS table to in-frame rearrangements with V and J called. A share of clones is missing; checked studies link under half to unresolved V genes, and the rest is unexplained. For this sample the table gives about 150,000 clones, of which around nine tenths were detected only once. The ten top clones hold more than 1% of the sample. The specimen sequenced was PBMCs or T cells enriched from blood (not recorded which). The receptors originated from a woman aged 25 to 39 with acute COVID-19.

CDR3 amino acids: CASSLAGTRSETQYF. The CDR3 region has the DNA TGTGCCAGCAGCTTAGCTGGGACTAGAAGTGAGACCCAGTACTTC. The chain recombines TRBV7-2 with TRBJ2-5, with 8 bases fitting TRBD2. Per germline, CDR1 SGHTA and CDR2 FQGNSA. CDR3 length: 15 residues. V lost 0 bases and J lost 5; bases outside the gene matches: 5.

This clone was detected only once. CDR3 DNA sequence: TGTGCCAGCAGCAAACGGGTACGCAATCAGCCCCAGCATTTT. Translation: CASSKRVRNQPQHF. The chain carries TRBV21-1 and TRBJ1-5. TRBV21-1 is flagged as a pseudogene. The CDR3 consists of 14 residues.